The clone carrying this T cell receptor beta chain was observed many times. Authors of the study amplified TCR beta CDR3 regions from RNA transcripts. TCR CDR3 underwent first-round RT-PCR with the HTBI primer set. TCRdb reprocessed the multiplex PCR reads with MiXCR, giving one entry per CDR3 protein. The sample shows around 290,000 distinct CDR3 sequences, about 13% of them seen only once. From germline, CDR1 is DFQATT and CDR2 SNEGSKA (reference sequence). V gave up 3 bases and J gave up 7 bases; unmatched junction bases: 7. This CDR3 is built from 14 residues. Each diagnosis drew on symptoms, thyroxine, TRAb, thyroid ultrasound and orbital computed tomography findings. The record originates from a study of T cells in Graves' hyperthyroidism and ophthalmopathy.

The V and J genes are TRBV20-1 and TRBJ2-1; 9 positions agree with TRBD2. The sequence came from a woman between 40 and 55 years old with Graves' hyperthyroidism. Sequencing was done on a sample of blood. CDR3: CSASGVAGVNEQFF. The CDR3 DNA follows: TGCAGTGCTAGTGGGGTAGCGGGAGTTAATGAGCAGTTCTTC.